A single sample gave rise to the 27 T cell receptor beta chains below, sequenced in a study of human T cells and chemical hapten exposure. Time point: healthy volunteer bleed at 6 weeks. The study extracted total RNA from unfractionated whole blood. TCRdb recomputed calls from the RACE reads with MiXCR, one row per CDR3 protein. The repertoire has some 81,000 distinct CDR3 sequences, 8.5% to 9.5% of them found once; the top ten carry around 1.7%. The source material was whole blood. The receptors come from a female donor in good health. Some clones in this sample may be carry-over from other donors' samples.

This clonotype was seen only a few times. This chain links TRBV5-1 with TRBJ1-6; TRBD1 agrees at 10 bases. V was pared by 2 bases and J by 5 bases, with 4 bases of the junction left unmatched. Germline CDR1 and CDR2: SGHRS and YFSETQ. The length of the CDR3 is 16 residues. The DNA of the CDR3 is TGCGCCAGCAGCTTTGACAGGGGGCAGAATAATTCACCCCTCCACTTT. Protein product: CASSFDRGQNNSPLHF.

The J gene is TRBJ1-5, the V gene TRBV5-1; D possibly corresponds to TRBD1 (6 bases). The V end was cut by 0 bases, the J end by 4 bases, with 11 bases between. Germline loops: CDR1 SGHRS, CDR2 YFSETQ. The CDR3 runs to 15 residues. The CDR3 DNA reads TGCGCCAGCAGCTTGGATCAGGGGATGAATCAGCCCCAGCATTTT. This sequence encodes CASSLDQGMNQPQHF.

This clonotype was detected a few times. The chain recombines TRBV20-1 with TRBJ2-4; 12 nucleotides match TRBD1. The CDR3 is made up of 17 amino acids. CDR1 is DFQATT, CDR2 SNEGSKA, per germline (reference sequence). The trim removed 6 bases at V and 2 bases at J, leaving 11 bases unmatched. CDR3 sequence: CSAPYPGQGASKNIQYF. CDR3 sequence (DNA): TGCAGTGCCCCGTACCCGGGACAGGGGGCTTCCAAAAACATTCAGTACTTC.

The gene calls are TRBV3-1 and TRBJ2-7, with D perhaps TRBD2 (5 bases). Trimming shortened V by 4 bases and J by 6 bases, and 16 bases separated the two germline ends. Germline V gives CDR1 LGHDT, CDR2 YNNKEL (reference sequence). CDR3 length equals 14 residues. The CDR3 protein is CASSPRRERSEQYF. In DNA form, the CDR3 reads TGTGCCAGCAGCCCCAGAAGAGAGCGGAGCGAGCAGTACTTC.

This clonotype was seen only a few times. The chain couples TRBV2 to TRBJ1-6; 9 bases agree with TRBD1. CDR3 length equals 15 residues. Per germline, CDR1 SNHLY and CDR2 FYNNEI. Unmatched junction bases numbered 8, after V lost 7 bases and J lost 7 bases. For the CDR3, the DNA is TGTGCCAGCACCTACGGACAGGGGCAAAATTCACCCCTCCACTTT. Its translation is CASTYGQGQNSPLHF.

In its sample, this clonotype was seen a few times. V and J are TRBV6-6 and TRBJ2-6; D gene uncertain. The CDR3 has 15 amino acids. Germline CDR1 MNHNY, CDR2 SVGAGI (reference sequence). V was pared by 7 bases and J by 4 bases, with 14 bases between. The CDR3 region is CASTQAQAGANVLTF. The CDR3 nucleotides read TGTGCCAGCACCCAGGCCCAGGCCGGGGCCAACGTCCTGACTTTC.

V and J are TRBV2 and TRBJ2-4, with a possible D match to TRBD1 (6 bases). V dropped 6 bases and J dropped 2 bases, with 11 bases sitting between them. Germline CDR1 is SNHLY and CDR2 is FYNNEI. The CDR3 spans 14 residues. Written as DNA, the CDR3 is TGTGCCAGCAGAAAGGACAGTTCCAAAAACATTCAGTACTTC. Its translation is CASRKDSSKNIQYF. Together with reference TRBV2 and TRBJ2-4, the CDR3 gives the full variable domain: EPEVTQTPSHQVTQMGQEVILRCVPISNHLYFYWYRQILGQKVEFLVSFYNNEISEKSEIFDDQFSVERPDGSNFTLKIRSTKLEDSAMYFCASRKDSSKNIQYFGAGTRLSVL.

This clonotype appeared many times. This rearrangement joins TRBV29-1 to TRBJ2-7; no clear D. The CDR3 is 12 amino acids. V was pared by 1 base and J by 5 bases, with 9 bases between. CDR1 is SQVTM, CDR2 ANQGSEA, per germline. Here the CDR3 reads CSVEVFPHEQYF. The CDR3 nucleotides read TGCAGCGTTGAAGTCTTCCCACACGAGCAGTACTTC.

This chain links TRBV7-3 with TRBJ2-7; 8 nucleotides align to TRBD2. The CDR3 covers 15 residues. The V gene's germline CDR1 is SGHTA and CDR2 FQGTGA. After removal of 2 bases from V and 1 base from J, the junction contained 4 bases not matched to a gene. In DNA, the CDR3 is TGTGCCAGCAGCTTACAAGCGGGGGATTCCTACGAGCAGTACTTC. Its translation is CASSLQAGDSYEQYF.

The chain carries TRBV18 and TRBJ1-1; no firm D call. Per the germline V gene, CDR1 is KGHSH and CDR2 is LQKENI. The V gene lost 5 bases and the J gene lost 1 base, with 8 bases spanning the gap. This CDR3 region has 13 residues. CDR3 nucleotides: TGTGCCAGCTCATCTAACGGGAACACTGAAGCTTTCTTT. Its protein is CASSSNGNTEAFF.

This clonotype was counted between two and nine times. This chain joins TRBV28 and TRBJ1-3, with a tentative D call TRBD1 (5 bases). The CDR3 covers 17 residues. Trimming stripped 3 bases from V and 2 bases from J, with 17 bases between. Germline V gives CDR1 MDHEN, CDR2 SYDVKM. For the CDR3, the DNA is TGTGCCAGCAGTTTTCCCTCGTGGGACCGGGCTGGAAACACCATATATTTT. Translating it yields CASSFPSWDRAGNTIYF. The whole variable domain, remainder taken from reference TRBV28 and TRBJ1-3, is DVKVTQSSRYLVKRTGEKVFLECVQDMDHENMFWYRQDPGLGLRLIYFSYDVKMKEKGDIPEGYSVSREKKERFSLILESASTNQTSMYLCASSFPSWDRAGNTIYFGEGSWLTVV.

This clonotype was detected only a few times. This rearrangement joins TRBV5-6 to TRBJ1-5, with D uncertain. This CDR3 region has 14 residues. Trimming removed 1 base at V and 8 bases at J, with 13 bases between. Germline CDR1 reads SGHDT; CDR2 reads YYEEEE. The DNA of the CDR3 is TGTGCCAGCAGCTTGAGGTTCCGGAGTGAGCCCCAGCATTTT. Encoded protein: CASSLRFRSEPQHF.

This clonotype has a count of ten or more. V gene TRBV12-3 or TRBV12-4 combines with J gene TRBJ1-3; D ambiguous. This CDR3 comprises 17 residues. V was shortened by 2 bases and J by 4 bases, with 18 bases between the two germline ends. CDR3 in amino acids: CASSLIPRGVIGNTIYF. The DNA for the CDR3 is TGTGCCAGCAGTTTAATCCCCCGCGGGGTAATCGGAAACACCATATATTTT.

A few counts support this clonotype. The chain carries TRBV7-7 and TRBJ2-3; 12 bases are a match to TRBD2. The germline gives CDR1 SSHAT, CDR2 FNYEAQ (reference sequence). The CDR3 covers 16 residues. Losses at the gene ends were 5 bases for V and 2 bases for J; bases not matched to a gene: 5. The CDR3 sequence is CASSPGLAGYTDTQYF. CDR3 coding DNA: TGTGCCAGCAGCCCTGGACTAGCGGGATACACAGATACGCAGTATTTT.

On this clonotype itself: One end of the junction varies from germline; a read error may be responsible. The J gene is TRBJ1-1, the V gene TRBV5-1; D is uncertain. There are 14 residues in the CDR3. CDR1 and CDR2 from the germline V gene are SGHRS and YFSETQ. The CDR3 protein is CVSSTARMNTEAFF. In nucleotides, the CDR3 is TGCGTCAGCAGCACTGCTAGAATGAACACTGAAGCTTTCTTT.

In its sample, this clonotype was seen a few times. The gene calls are TRBV9 and TRBJ1-1; no firm D call. CDR1 and CDR2 from the germline V gene are SGDLS and YYNGEE. The CDR3 consists of 15 residues. Trimming took 5 bases from V and 0 from J, leaving 14 bases between them. CDR3 bases: TGTGCCAGCAGTCAAGAGGCGGGGATGAACACTGAAGCTTTCTTT. Its translation is CASSQEAGMNTEAFF. Full variable domain (missing parts from reference TRBV9 and TRBJ1-1): DSGVTQTPKHLITATGQRVTLRCSPRSGDLSVYWYQQSLDQGLQFLIQYYNGEERAKGNILERFSAQQFPDLHSELNLSSLELGDSALYFCASSQEAGMNTEAFFGQGTRLTVV.

This clonotype was counted at least ten times. V is TRBV11-2 and J is TRBJ1-6; possible D gene TRBD1, 5 bases. CDR1 and CDR2 from the germline V gene are SGHAT and FQNNGV. CDR3 size: 14 residues. V was shortened by 3 bases and J by 8 bases, with 11 bases between the two germline ends. CDR3 sequence: CASSLGVTHSPLHF. The DNA of the CDR3 is TGTGCCAGCAGCTTGGGGGTAACGCATTCACCCCTCCACTTT.

This clonotype was observed many times. The chain combines TRBV3-1 with TRBJ1-1; 7 bases align to TRBD1. The CDR3 has 13 residues. Germline V CDR1 and CDR2: LGHDT, YNNKEL (reference sequence). Unmatched junction bases numbered 4, after V lost 5 bases and J lost 4 bases. CDR3 DNA sequence: TGTGCCAGCAGCACCCGGACAGGCACTGAAGCTTTCTTT. Encoded protein: CASSTRTGTEAFF.

This clonotype was seen a few times. The chain is built from TRBV3-1 and TRBJ1-5, with D unclear. V was trimmed by 3 bases and J by 4 bases, leaving 10 bases between them. Germline CDR1 LGHDT, CDR2 YNNKEL (reference sequence). The CDR3 totals 14 residues. CDR3 region: CASSQNFGNQPQHF. CDR3 in DNA: TGTGCCAGCAGCCAGAACTTCGGAAATCAGCCCCAGCATTTT.

This clonotype has a handful of counts. The CDR3 coding sequence is TGTGCCATCAGTGGTATGCGGGGGGCCCGCACAGATACGCAGTATTTT. Protein: CAISGMRGARTDTQYF. This chain links TRBV10-3 with TRBJ2-3; TRBD2 matches at 8 bases. The V gene's germline CDR1 is ENHRY and CDR2 SYGVKD. Trimming took 4 bases from V and 1 from J; bases not matched to a gene: 7. CDR3 length equals 16 residues.

The rearrangement links TRBV5-4 to TRBJ1-6, with 7 bases matching TRBD1. The length of the CDR3 is 15 residues. V trimming: 0 bases; J trimming: 10 bases; junction bases outside the gene matches: 7. Germline V gene data show CDR1 as SGHNT and CDR2 as YYREEE (reference sequence). The CDR3 DNA reads TGTGCCAGCAGCTTGGGGGGAGGGGGCCAATCACCCCTCCACTTT. Amino acids: CASSLGGGGQSPLHF.

The chain uses TRBV19 and TRBJ2-1, with TRBD2 as a possible D gene (6 bases). The CDR3 is 14 amino acids. CDR1 and CDR2 (germline): LNHDA, SQIVND (reference sequence). Trimming removed 5 bases from V and 5 bases from J, with 13 bases in between. The CDR3 region is CASSDHGGDNEQFF. The CDR3, as DNA: TGTGCCAGTAGTGATCATGGCGGGGACAATGAGCAGTTCTTC. Combining the CDR3 with reference TRBV19 and TRBJ2-1 gives the whole variable domain DGGITQSPKYLFRKEGQNVTLSCEQNLNHDAMYWYRQDPGQGLRLIYYSQIVNDFQKGDIAEGYSVSREKKESFPLTVTSAQKNPTAFYLCASSDHGGDNEQFFGPGTRLTVL.

This clonotype was detected many times. The V call is TRBV3-1, the J call TRBJ2-7; D may match TRBD1 or TRBD2 (6 bases each). CDR1 is LGHDT, CDR2 YNNKEL, per germline (reference sequence). CDR3 length: 14 residues. Between the trimmed V and J ends, which lost 4 bases and 3 bases, there was a span of 13 bases. The CDR3 spells CASSRGAVLYEQYF. CDR3 coding DNA: TGTGCCAGCAGCCGGGGGGCAGTCCTCTACGAGCAGTACTTC.

This clonotype came up many times. The chain links TRBV5-1 to TRBJ2-3; tentatively, D is TRBD2 (5 bases). V was trimmed by 4 bases and J by 8 bases, leaving 14 bases between them. The CDR3 totals 13 residues. The germline gives CDR1 SGHRS, CDR2 YFSETQ. This CDR3 reads CASSGLTRGTQYF. CDR3 bases: TGCGCCAGCAGCGGTCTCACTCGGGGTACGCAGTATTTT.

This clonotype came up a few times. The rearrangement uses TRBV20-1 and TRBJ1-4; 8 nucleotides align to TRBD1. Germline V lookup: CDR1 DFQATT, CDR2 SNEGSKA (reference sequence). V dropped 6 bases and J dropped 8; count of bases not matched to a gene: 11. This CDR3 comprises 14 residues. CDR3 nucleotides: TGCAGTGCCTCTCCAGGGGGCTTTAGCGAAAAACTGTTTTTT. Translated: CSASPGGFSEKLFF.

Concerning this clonotype: A much larger clonotype is one base distant, so this may be a read error. This chain joins TRBV5-1 and TRBJ2-7; 12 positions match TRBD2. Germline V lookup: CDR1 SGHRS, CDR2 YFSETQ. The CDR3 loop spans 18 amino acids. V lost 4 bases to trimming and J lost 5 bases; unmatched junction nucleotides: 16. DNA of the CDR3: TGCGCCAGCAGCCAGGGACTAGCGGGTCACAAAAGTGTCGACGAGCAGTACTTC. Amino acids: CASSQGLAGHKSVDEQYF.

This clonotype has ten or more counts. The chain couples TRBV6-1 to TRBJ2-7, with unresolved D. CDR1 and CDR2 from the germline V gene are MNHNS and SASEGT. This CDR3 has 12 amino acids. Trimming removed 2 bases at V and 6 bases at J, with 8 bases between. The CDR3 nucleotides read TGTGCCAGCAGTGAACAGAGGAGCGAGCAGTACTTC. Translated, it gives CASSEQRSEQYF.